The 17 T cell receptor beta chains below come from one sample, sequenced in a study of spatial heterogeneity in lung cancer. Time point here: sample taken at primary tumor resection. Frozen PBMC, nontumor lung or tumor provided whole RNA, which was sequenced unsorted. TCRdb passed the 5' RACE reads through MiXCR, listing each CDR3 protein once. The sample carries roughly 54,000 distinct CDR3 sequences, 7.6% recorded once. The sequencing used PBMCs, collected at surgery. Receptor source: a female donor with early-stage non-small cell lung cancer.

This clonotype appeared a few times. The V call is TRBV20-1, the J call TRBJ2-5, with D perhaps matching TRBD1 or TRBD2 (6 bases each). Trimming took off 6 bases at V and 4 bases at J, with 24 bases between the two ends. The CDR3 is 16 amino acids. Germline V gene data show CDR1 as DFQATT and CDR2 as SNEGSKA (reference sequence). CDR3 region: CSAEGGRTNLGETQYF. In DNA, the CDR3 is TGCAGTGCAGAGGGGGGTCGGACCAACCTAGGAGAGACCCAGTACTTC.

This clonotype came up a few times. This chain connects TRBV5-1 to TRBJ2-3; TRBD1 aligns across 7 bases. This CDR3 comprises 14 residues. Germline V gives CDR1 SGHRS, CDR2 YFSETQ. J was trimmed by 5 bases and V by 7 bases; bases with no gene match: 10. The DNA for the CDR3 is TGCGCCAGCCTAGGACAGGACTTCTTAGATACGCAGTATTTT. Amino acids: CASLGQDFLDTQYF.

This chain joins TRBV12-3 or TRBV12-4 and TRBJ2-4; no reliable D call. V lost 3 bases and J 0 bases, leaving 9 bases between the germline ends. This CDR3 spans 15 amino acids. The CDR3 is CASSFEAGAKNIQYF. Written as DNA, the CDR3 is TGTGCCAGCAGTTTCGAGGCAGGAGCCAAAAACATTCAGTACTTC.

The CDR3 DNA reads as TGTGCCAGCAGTTTAGGAGGTAGGGGAACAGATACGCAGTATTTT. Translating it yields CASSLGGRGTDTQYF. This chain joins TRBV27 and TRBJ2-3; perhaps D is TRBD1 or TRBD2 (5 bases each). There are 15 residues in the CDR3. Germline CDR1 is MNHEY and CDR2 is SMNVEV (reference sequence). Deletions cut 2 bases from V and 3 bases from J, with 12 bases between.

The table lists this clonotype with a few counts. This rearrangement joins TRBV10-2 to TRBJ1-1; 8 bases agree with TRBD1. The CDR3 totals 14 residues. Per germline, CDR1 WSHSY and CDR2 SAAADI. V lost 7 bases to trimming and J lost 3 bases; unmatched junction nucleotides: 7. The CDR3 loop reads CASIRTGTHTEAFF. For the CDR3, the DNA is TGCGCCAGCATTCGGACAGGGACTCACACTGAAGCTTTCTTT.

The V call is TRBV29-1, the J call TRBJ2-1; 15 bases map to TRBD2. The J segment lost 0 bases and the V segment lost 1 base, leaving 7 bases of the junction unmatched. This CDR3 has 19 residues. Germline V lookup: CDR1 SQVTM, CDR2 ANQGSEA. In nucleotides, the CDR3 is TGCAGCGTTGAAGGGACTAGCGGGGGGGCCCCCAGCTCCTACAATGAGCAGTTCTTC. It codes for CSVEGTSGGAPSSYNEQFF.

This clonotype was observed at least ten times. This chain uses TRBV10-3 with TRBJ2-1; TRBD2 agrees at 12 bases. CDR3 length: 16 amino acids. V shed 6 bases, J shed 6 bases, and the junction held 9 bases outside the gene matches. Germline lookup yields CDR1 ENHRY and CDR2 SYGVKD. The CDR3 reads CAISAGTSGLTNEQFF. The CDR3, as DNA: TGTGCCATCAGCGCCGGGACTAGCGGGTTAACCAATGAGCAGTTCTTC.

Ten or more counts support this clonotype. The rearrangement joins TRBV5-5 to TRBJ2-1, with 9 bases aligning to TRBD1. This CDR3 region has 14 residues. The V segment lost 5 bases and the J segment 9 bases; nucleotides outside the gene matches: 9. Germline loops: CDR1 SGHKS, CDR2 YYEKEE (reference sequence). As DNA, the CDR3 is TGTGCCAGCAGAACCGGGACAGGGAAGGGTGAGCAGTTCTTC. It yields the protein CASRTGTGKGEQFF.

This clonotype was detected ten times or more. The chain combines TRBV6-1 with TRBJ2-1; the match to TRBD1 covers 11 bases. The CDR3 spans 15 residues. Germline V lookup: CDR1 MNHNS, CDR2 SASEGT. Trimming removed 5 bases from V and 8 bases from J; junction bases left unmatched: 8. CDR3 sequence reads: CASSLDRGRFYEQFF. CDR3 sequence (DNA): TGTGCCAGCAGTCTGGACAGGGGGCGATTCTATGAGCAGTTCTTC.

This clonotype was detected a few times. The chain joins TRBV20-1 to TRBJ1-1, with 7 bases matching TRBD1. CDR3 length equals 14 residues. The germline gives CDR1 DFQATT, CDR2 SNEGSKA (reference sequence). V lost 6 bases to trimming and J lost 1 base; unmatched junction nucleotides: 8. The CDR3 nucleotides read TGCAGTGCCGAGGGGGCGCGGGGGAACACTGAAGCTTTCTTT. It translates to CSAEGARGNTEAFF.

The table lists this clonotype with a few counts. The chain carries TRBV6-2 or TRBV6-3 and TRBJ2-7, with D perhaps matching TRBD1 or TRBD2 (6 bases each). The germline V and J ends were trimmed by 6 bases and 11 bases, with 14 bases remaining between them. Germline CDR1 MNHEY, CDR2 SVGEGT. CDR3 length equals 11 residues. The CDR3 DNA follows: TGTGCCAGCAGCCAAGGGGGGTCGAAGTACTTC. It specifies CASSQGGSKYF.

The sample holds many counts of this clonotype. The chain combines TRBV7-9 with TRBJ2-3; tentatively, D is TRBD1 (5 bases). CDR3 length: 17 residues. CDR1 and CDR2 from the germline V gene are SEHNR and FQNEAQ (reference sequence). The V gene lost 6 bases and the J gene lost 0 bases, with 19 bases spanning the gap. CDR3 sequence (DNA): TGTGCCAGCAGTCCGTGGGGCCAAGCAACGAGCACAGATACGCAGTATTTT. Translated: CASSPWGQATSTDTQYF.

This clonotype was counted at least ten times. The gene calls are TRBV20-1 and TRBJ2-3; 9 bases match TRBD2. This CDR3 comprises 16 residues. Looked up from germline, CDR1 is DFQATT and CDR2 is SNEGSKA (reference sequence). V was clipped by 3 bases and J by 4 bases; unmatched bases: 11. The CDR3 loop reads CSARGASGELSDTQYF. Here the CDR3 DNA reads TGCAGTGCTAGGGGGGCTAGCGGGGAGTTGTCAGATACGCAGTATTTT.

This clonotype was picked up a small number of times. V is TRBV5-4 and J is TRBJ2-4; TRBD2 matches at 8 bases. Per germline, CDR1 SGHNT and CDR2 YYREEE (reference sequence). This CDR3 region has 15 residues. V dropped 0 bases and J dropped 8; count of bases not matched to a gene: 7. CDR3 sequence reads: CASSLARGGADIQYF. DNA of the CDR3: TGTGCCAGCAGCTTGGCCCGGGGGGGGGCGGACATTCAGTACTTC. Together with reference TRBV5-4 and TRBJ2-4, the CDR3 gives the full variable domain: ETGVTQSPTHLIKTRGQQVTLRCSSQSGHNTVSWYQQALGQGPQFIFQYYREEENGRGNFPPRFSGLQFPNYSSELNVNALELDDSALYLCASSLARGGADIQYFGAGTRLSVL.

The sample holds a few counts of this clonotype. The gene calls are TRBV12-3 or TRBV12-4 and TRBJ1-1; D not resolved. The CDR3 extends over 14 amino acids. V dropped 5 bases and J dropped 2 bases, with 12 bases sitting between them. The CDR3 here is CASSTPGANTEAFF. CDR3 bases: TGTGCCAGCAGTACACCCGGCGCCAACACTGAAGCTTTCTTT.

This clonotype was detected ten times or more. The rearrangement links TRBV29-1 to TRBJ1-1, with a possible D match to TRBD1 (5 bases). This CDR3 has 14 amino acids. Germline V gene lookup returns CDR1 SQVTM and CDR2 ANQGSEA. With 1 base removed from V and 7 bases from J, the gap between germline ends came to 16 bases. CDR3 in DNA: TGCAGCGTTGAAGGGGAGGGGAAAAGCGGTGAAGCTTTCTTT. This translates into CSVEGEGKSGEAFF.

This clonotype appeared many times. The rearrangement joins TRBV3-1 to TRBJ1-6; possibly TRBD1 for D (6 bases). Germline CDR1 reads LGHDT; CDR2 reads YNNKEL (reference sequence). Trimming left V 4 bases short and J 0 bases short, with 13 bases between. CDR3 length equals 17 residues. The CDR3 region has the DNA TGTGCCAGCAGCCCCCGGGACACGTACTCCTATAATTCACCCCTCCACTTT. This codes for CASSPRDTYSYNSPLHF.